This T cell receptor (beta chain) is drawn from a study of T cell changes during pregnancy in multiple sclerosis. Germline V gives CDR1 SGHTA, CDR2 FQGNSA. The CDR3 loop spans 15 amino acids. V lost 5 bases and J lost 4, with 15 bases in between. This clone came up a few times. Sequencing was performed with immunoSEQ multiplex PCR; in TCRdb, only in-frame clones are kept and a portion is missing. The sample carries about 55,000 clones, roughly 92% recorded once. The chain links TRBV7-2 to TRBJ1-3; D unresolved. The starting material was CD8+ T cells from peripheral blood mononuclear cells, obtained in the third trimester of pregnancy. This receptor was taken from a female donor with multiple sclerosis, enrolled in a pregnancy study. The CDR3 sequence: CASSPLVISGNTIYF. CDR3 nucleotides: TGTGCCAGCAGCCCCCTAGTAATCTCGGGAAACACCATATATTTT.